Sequencing of this TCR beta chain was carried out in a study of a mutant IDH1 vaccine in newly diagnosed glioma. Study summary: Patients were started on vaccination 4-6 weeks after radiotherapy alone, or with temozolomide cycles. Sex among treated patients split 62.5% male, approximately 40% female; mean age was approximately 40 years. Therapy received beforehand was radiotherapy, temozolomide, or both, with most patients given both. Overall study results and limits: Pseudoprogression apparently tracked independently of changes in top peripheral T cell clonotypes.

On this clone itself: What it binds is not known.

V dropped 4 bases and J dropped 10 bases, with 26 bases sitting between them. This CDR3 is 16 amino acids long. Germline loops: CDR1 SGHDT, CDR2 YYEEEE. Assay: immunoSEQ multiplex PCR; the TCRdb copy retains only in-frame clones and omits some. The data contain approximately 60,000 clones, over 80% of them singletons. This sample's time point: week 23, last vaccination. Vaccinated patients received 300 ug of mutant IDH1 20-mer peptide per dose, with topical imiquimod. This chain connects TRBV5-6 to TRBJ1-2; possibly TRBD1 for D (6 bases). This TCR was sampled from a man in his forties or fifties with glioma. The specimen comprised PBMCs, sampled from a glioma patient whose treatment included an IDH1 peptide vaccine. The CDR3 DNA follows: TGTGCCAGCAGCGATGTACCTGGACAGCCCAGCGGTACCTACACCTTC. This codes for CASSDVPGQPSGTYTF.